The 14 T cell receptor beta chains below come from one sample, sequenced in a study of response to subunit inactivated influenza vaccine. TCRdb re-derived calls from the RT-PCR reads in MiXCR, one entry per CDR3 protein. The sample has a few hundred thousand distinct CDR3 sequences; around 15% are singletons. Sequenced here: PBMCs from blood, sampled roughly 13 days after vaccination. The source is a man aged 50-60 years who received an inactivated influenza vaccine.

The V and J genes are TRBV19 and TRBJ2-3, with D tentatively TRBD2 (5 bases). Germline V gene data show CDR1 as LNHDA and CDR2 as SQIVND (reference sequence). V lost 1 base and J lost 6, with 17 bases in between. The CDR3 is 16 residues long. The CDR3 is CASSIAGVRSTDTQYF. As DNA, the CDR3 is TGTGCCAGTAGTATAGCCGGGGTCAGAAGTACGGATACGCAGTATTTT.

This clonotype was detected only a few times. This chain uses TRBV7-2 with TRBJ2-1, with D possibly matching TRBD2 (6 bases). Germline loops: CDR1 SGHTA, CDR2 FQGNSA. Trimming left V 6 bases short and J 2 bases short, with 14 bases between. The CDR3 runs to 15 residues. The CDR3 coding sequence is TGTGCCAGCAGATCGGGTGGACTAACCTACAATGAGCAGTTCTTC. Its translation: CASRSGGLTYNEQFF.

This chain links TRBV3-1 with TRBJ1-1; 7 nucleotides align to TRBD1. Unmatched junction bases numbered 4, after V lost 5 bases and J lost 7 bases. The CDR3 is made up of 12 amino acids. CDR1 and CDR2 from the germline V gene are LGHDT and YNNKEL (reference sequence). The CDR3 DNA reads TGTGCCAGCAGCTCAGGGGGTATTGAAGCTTTCTTT. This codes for CASSSGGIEAFF.

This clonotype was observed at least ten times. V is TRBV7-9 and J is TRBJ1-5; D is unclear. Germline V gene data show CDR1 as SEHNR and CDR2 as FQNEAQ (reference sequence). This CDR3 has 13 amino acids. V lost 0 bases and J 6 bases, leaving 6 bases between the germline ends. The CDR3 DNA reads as TGTGCCAGCAGCTTAGCCTTAGGTCAGCCCCAGCATTTT. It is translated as CASSLALGQPQHF.

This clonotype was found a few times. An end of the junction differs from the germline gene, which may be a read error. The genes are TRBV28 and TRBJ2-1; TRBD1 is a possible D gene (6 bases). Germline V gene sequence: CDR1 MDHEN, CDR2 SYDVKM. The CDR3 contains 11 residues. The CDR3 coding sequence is TGTGCCTGCAGCCTAACAGGGAATAGGTTCTTC. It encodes CACSLTGNRFF. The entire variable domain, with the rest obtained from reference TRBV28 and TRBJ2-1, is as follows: DVKVTQSSRYLVKRTGEKVFLECVQDMDHENMFWYRQDPGLGLRLIYFSYDVKMKEKGDIPEGYSVSREKKERFSLILESASTNQTSMYLCACSLTGNRFFGPGTRLTVL.

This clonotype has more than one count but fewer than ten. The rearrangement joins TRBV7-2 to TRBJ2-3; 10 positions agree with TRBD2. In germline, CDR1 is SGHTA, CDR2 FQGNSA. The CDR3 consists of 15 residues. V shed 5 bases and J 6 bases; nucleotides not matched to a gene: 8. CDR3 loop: CASSLSGGGGDTQYF. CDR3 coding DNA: TGTGCCAGCAGCCTAAGCGGGGGGGGCGGTGATACGCAGTATTTT.

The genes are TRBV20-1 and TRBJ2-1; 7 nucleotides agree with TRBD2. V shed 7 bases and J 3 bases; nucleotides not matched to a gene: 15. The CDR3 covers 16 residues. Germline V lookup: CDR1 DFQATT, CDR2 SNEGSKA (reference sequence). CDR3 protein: CSGGREEASNYNEQFF. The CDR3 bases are TGCAGTGGGGGGAGGGAGGAAGCCTCAAACTACAATGAGCAGTTCTTC.

CDR3 in amino acids: CASSLPSGEKLFF. In DNA, the CDR3 is TGTGCCAGCAGCTTACCTAGTGGAGAAAAACTGTTTTTT. The gene calls are TRBV5-6 and TRBJ1-4, with D unresolved. Between the trimmed V and J ends, which lost 2 bases and 8 bases, there was a span of 10 bases. This CDR3 is 13 amino acids long. CDR1 SGHDT and CDR2 YYEEEE come from the germline V gene.

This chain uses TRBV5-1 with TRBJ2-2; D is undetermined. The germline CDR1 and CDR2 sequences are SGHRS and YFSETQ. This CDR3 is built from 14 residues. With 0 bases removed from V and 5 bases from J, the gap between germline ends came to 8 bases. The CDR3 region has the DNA TGCGCCAGCAGCTTGGAGTTGCTAACCGGGGAGCTGTTTTTT. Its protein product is CASSLELLTGELFF. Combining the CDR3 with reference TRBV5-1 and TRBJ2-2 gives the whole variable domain KAGVTQTPRYLIKTRGQQVTLSCSPISGHRSVSWYQQTPGQGLQFLFEYFSETQRNKGNFPGRFSGRQFSNSRSEMNVSTLELGDSALYLCASSLELLTGELFFGEGSRLTVL.

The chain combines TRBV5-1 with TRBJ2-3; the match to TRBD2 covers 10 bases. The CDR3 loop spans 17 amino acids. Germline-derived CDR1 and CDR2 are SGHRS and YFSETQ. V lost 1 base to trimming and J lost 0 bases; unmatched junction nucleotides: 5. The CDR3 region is CASSLPAGGTSTDTQYF. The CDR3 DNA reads TGCGCCAGCAGCTTGCCAGCGGGGGGGACTAGCACAGATACGCAGTATTTT.

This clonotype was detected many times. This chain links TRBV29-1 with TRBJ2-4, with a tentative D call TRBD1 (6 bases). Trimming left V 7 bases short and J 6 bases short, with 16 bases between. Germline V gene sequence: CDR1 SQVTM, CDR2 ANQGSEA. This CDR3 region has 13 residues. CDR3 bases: TGCAGCGCGGTACAGGGTCGAGGAAACATTCAGTACTTC. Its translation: CSAVQGRGNIQYF.

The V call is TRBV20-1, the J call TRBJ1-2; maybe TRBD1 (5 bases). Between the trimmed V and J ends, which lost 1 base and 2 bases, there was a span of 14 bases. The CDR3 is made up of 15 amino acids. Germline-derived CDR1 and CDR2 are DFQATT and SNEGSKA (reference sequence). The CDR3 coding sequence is TGCAGTGCTAGAGGGGGCAATTGGGGGAACTATGGCTACACCTTC. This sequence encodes CSARGGNWGNYGYTF.

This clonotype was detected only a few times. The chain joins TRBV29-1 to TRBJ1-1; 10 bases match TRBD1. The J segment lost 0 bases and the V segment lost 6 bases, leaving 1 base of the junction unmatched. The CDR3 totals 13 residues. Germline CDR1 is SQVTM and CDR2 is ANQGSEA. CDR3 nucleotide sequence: TGCAGCGTGACAGGGGGCATGAACACTGAAGCTTTCTTT. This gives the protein CSVTGGMNTEAFF. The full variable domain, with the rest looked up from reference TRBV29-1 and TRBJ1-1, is SAVISQKPSRDICQRGTSLTIQCQVDSQVTMMFWYRQQPGQSLTLIATANQGSEATYESGFVIDKFPISRPNLTFSTLTVSNMSPEDSSIYLCSVTGGMNTEAFFGQGTRLTVV.

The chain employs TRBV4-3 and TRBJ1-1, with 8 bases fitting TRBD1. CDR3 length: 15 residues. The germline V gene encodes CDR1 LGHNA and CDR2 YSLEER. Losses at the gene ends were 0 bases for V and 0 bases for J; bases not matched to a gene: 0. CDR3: CASSQETGVNTEAFF. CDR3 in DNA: TGCGCCAGCAGCCAAGAGACAGGGGTGAACACTGAAGCTTTCTTT.